The clone carrying this TCR beta chain was seen a single time. CD4+ cells underwent separation, giving CD45RA+ naive and CD45RA-negative memory subsets. This sample was included in a study of shared clonotypes between healthy human individuals. Trimming left V 3 bases short and J 1 base short, with 12 bases between. CDR3 length: 15 amino acids. Germline V CDR1 and CDR2: SEHNR, FQNEAQ (reference sequence). The input for sorted-subset replicate PCRs was approximately 200 ng DNA, about 29,000 T cell genomes. Assay: immunoSEQ multiplex PCR; the TCRdb copy retains only in-frame clones and omits some. The sample gives some 2,500,000 clones, 90% to 95% of which show up once; 0.36% is in the top ten.

Sequencing input: naive CD4+ T cells from PBMCs. Subset here: CD45RA+ positively selected. The chain couples TRBV7-9 to TRBJ1-1, with D uncertain. This TCR was recovered from a man younger than 35 in good health. Some clones in this sample may be carry-over from other donors' samples. The CDR3 loop reads CASSLGGWQNTEAFF. The CDR3 DNA is TGTGCCAGCAGCTTGGGTGGGTGGCAGAACACTGAAGCTTTCTTT.